Listed here is a single TCR beta chain. In the multiple sclerosis control group, patients were treatment-naive and had stable or active relapsing-remitting disease. The sample is drawn from a study of CD8 T cells in Susac syndrome. From germline, CDR1 is SGHNT and CDR2 YYREEE (reference sequence). The J segment lost 4 bases and the V segment lost 3 bases, leaving 8 bases of the junction unmatched. CDR3 length: 15 amino acids. Reverse transcription of roughly 0.5 to 1 ug RNA used random hexamers. TCRdb ran MiXCR on the immunoSEQ multiplex PCR reads and lists one entry per CDR3 protein. Found here are roughly 400,000 distinct CDR3 sequences, around 83% of them singletons; the top ten hold about 0.12%.

The receptor was derived from a human donor with multiple sclerosis. The sequencing input was CD8+ T cells from PBMCs. V is TRBV5-4 and J is TRBJ1-1, with 8 bases matching TRBD1. The DNA of the CDR3 is TGTGCCAGCAGCTGGTTACAGGGGGAGGGCACTGAAGCTTTCTTT. It codes for CASSWLQGEGTEAFF.